The clone carrying this T cell receptor beta chain was picked up a small number of times. Antigen: not known. As the sequencing template, cDNA was produced by extracting RNA and reverse transcribing it. Some clones are missing from TCRdb's copy, which holds only in-frame ones; the method was immunoSEQ multiplex PCR. The sample includes some 200,000 clones, over 40% of them seen just once. The sample's treatment: oral pan-JAK inhibitor, 5-10 mg twice daily. Sampling of alopecia areata patients yielded lesional scalp punch biopsies as well as peripheral blood. These data are taken from a study of CD8+ T cells in alopecia areata. Whole-study results and caveats: Just one nonresponder means the tie between baseline CD8+ expansion and response stays uncertain. Scalp sequencing captures resident alphabeta T cells of normal skin too.

Per germline, CDR1 SGHDT and CDR2 YYEEEE. The ends lost 4 bases at V and 7 bases at J; junction bases unmatched: 8. This CDR3 spans 14 amino acids. This TCR came from a human donor with alopecia areata. The chain employs TRBV5-6 and TRBJ2-3; the match to TRBD2 covers 8 bases. Here the sequenced sample was CD4+ T cells sorted from blood, taken at approximately week 37, from a patient treated with tofacitinib. This chain's CDR3 is CASSPGGARNTQYF. In DNA, the CDR3 is TGTGCCAGCAGCCCCGGGGGGGCGCGAAATACGCAGTATTTT.